Here is one T cell receptor (beta chain) with its context. Its matching antigen is unknown. These data are taken from a study of T cell responses to AZD1222 COVID-19 vaccine. Turning to the study itself: It was second doses at about 4 or about 12 weeks that were pooled.

CDR1 and CDR2 (germline): SGHRS, YFSETQ. CDR3 length: 14 amino acids. The junction had 6 bases not matched to a gene; V was cut back by 6 bases and J by 4 bases. Assay: immunoSEQ multiplex PCR; the TCRdb copy retains only in-frame clones and omits some. The table includes more than 100,000 clones, about 87% detected once. Whole-study results and caveats: Spike regions recognized by vaccine-associated CD4 TCRs spanned the protein, led by 160-218 and 743-854. Spike-specific TCR repertoires showed rising breadth and depth after two AZD1222 doses. Repertoires were collected only later (after the peak T cell response had occurred).

Here the sequenced sample was peripheral blood, taken on day 0 of AZD1222 vaccination. This clonotype was obtained from an adult in good health. The chain links TRBV5-1 to TRBJ1-4; 7 nucleotides agree with TRBD1. The CDR3 region is CASNGGQDNEKLFF. The CDR3 DNA reads as TGCGCCAGCAACGGCGGACAGGATAATGAAAAACTGTTTTTT.